This TCR beta chain was identified during a study of control samples from healthy donors and cancer patients. The repertoire was sequenced with immunoSEQ multiplex PCR; TCRdb's copy has only in-frame clones and lacks some. The sample lists 100,000 to 150,000 clones, approximately 89% occurring once. The V and J ends lost 2 bases and 3 bases respectively, with 20 bases between them. This CDR3 has 18 amino acids. From germline, CDR1 is MGHRA and CDR2 YSYEKL. The V and J genes are TRBV4-1 and TRBJ1-5; TRBD1 might be the D (6 bases). The sequenced material came from blood. This receptor was identified in a young man in good health. This CDR3 is CASSQIYIPPGHNQPQHF. In nucleotides, the CDR3 is TGCGCCAGCAGCCAAATCTACATTCCACCGGGACACAATCAGCCCCAGCATTTT.